A single sample gave rise to the 8 T cell receptor beta chains below, sequenced in a study of T cell responses to AZD1222 COVID-19 vaccine. The protocol was immunoSEQ multiplex PCR, while the TCRdb copy is restricted to in-frame clones and leaves out a portion. In the table there are some 180,000 clones, roughly 94% of which are singletons. The material was peripheral blood, obtained 28 days after the second AZD1222 dose. Receptors were obtained from an adult who received the AZD1222 COVID-19 vaccine.

This clone came up a few times. The chain combines TRBV9 with TRBJ1-4; the D is unclear. Per the germline V gene, CDR1 is SGDLS and CDR2 is YYNGEE. The CDR3 has 14 residues. The V end lost 0 bases, the J end lost 7 bases, and 10 bases lay between the germline ends. In DNA, the CDR3 is TGTGCCAGCAGCGTAGTACCAGGAGCTGAAAAACTGTTTTTT. Its protein is CASSVVPGAEKLFF.

In this sample, this clone turned up a few times. The V gene is TRBV10-3, the J gene TRBJ1-1; 10 nucleotides match TRBD1. V lost 6 bases to trimming and J lost 3 bases; unmatched junction nucleotides: 1. The CDR3 loop spans 13 amino acids. CDR1 is ENHRY, CDR2 SYGVKD, per germline. The CDR3 DNA reads TGTGCCATCAGAGGGACAGGGGACACTGAAGCTTTCTTT. It codes for CAIRGTGDTEAFF.

The CDR3 nucleotides are TGTGCCAGCAGTGAAATGGAGGCTTATAGCAATCAGCCCCAGCATTTT. Its translation is CASSEMEAYSNQPQHF. The V gene is TRBV6-1, the J gene TRBJ1-5; no firm D call. V dropped 2 bases and J dropped 0 bases, with 11 bases sitting between them. CDR1 is MNHNS, CDR2 SASEGT, per germline. This CDR3 comprises 16 residues.

This clone has just a few counts. V and J are TRBV7-9 and TRBJ1-1; D is ambiguous. Germline V gene data show CDR1 as SEHNR and CDR2 as FQNEAQ (reference sequence). Trimming took 3 bases from V and 7 from J, leaving 9 bases between them. The CDR3 totals 12 residues. CDR3 sequence reads: CASSFLSGEAFF. The CDR3, as DNA: TGTGCCAGCAGCTTCCTCTCCGGTGAAGCTTTCTTT.

This chain joins TRBV5-4 and TRBJ1-3, with no clear D. V lost 4 bases to trimming and J lost 6 bases, with 17 bases between them. The CDR3 extends over 15 amino acids. Germline CDR1 and CDR2: SGHNT and YYREEE (reference sequence). The CDR3, as DNA: TGTGCCAGCAGCCCCGGAGTCGGAGTAGAAAACACCATATATTTT. The encoded protein is CASSPGVGVENTIYF.

V gene TRBV7-2 combines with J gene TRBJ2-7; D may be TRBD2 (6 bases). Germline V lookup: CDR1 SGHTA, CDR2 FQGNSA. CDR3 size: 14 residues. The V gene lost 6 bases and the J gene lost 7 bases, with 19 bases spanning the gap. CDR3 in amino acids: CASRQLVGGREQYF. Written as DNA, the CDR3 is TGTGCCAGCAGGCAACTAGTCGGGGGAAGGGAGCAGTACTTC.

The chain recombines TRBV9 with TRBJ1-1; 9 bases match TRBD1. With V trimmed by 5 bases and J by 5 bases, 4 bases remained unmatched. Germline V gene data show CDR1 as SGDLS and CDR2 as YYNGEE. CDR3 length equals 13 residues. In DNA, the CDR3 is TGTGCCAGCAGAAACGGACAGGGGACTGAAGCTTTCTTT. Amino acid sequence: CASRNGQGTEAFF.

The chain combines TRBV4-1 with TRBJ2-1, with 9 bases identical to TRBD2. Germline V CDR1 and CDR2: MGHRA, YSYEKL. The CDR3 sequence is 15 residues long. Trimming cost V 4 bases and J 2 bases; bases outside gene matches: 3. CDR3 DNA sequence: TGCGCCAGCAGCCTTAGCGGGAGTCCCTACAATGAGCAGTTCTTC. Protein sequence: CASSLSGSPYNEQFF.